The TCR beta chain described here comes from a study of T cell repertoires in cytomegalovirus infection. At the level of the study: Both recently identified HLA-C-restricted and well-studied HLA-B-restricted CMV epitopes were used in the study. In public TCR beta signatures, there were indications of both CMV infection and matching HLA type. Whole-study findings and limits: Adding up the frequency of public TCR beta families identified people who carried CMV plus the relevant HLA. Ex vivo, HLA-C-restricted CMV-specific TCR beta clonotypes prevailed over the rest of the response.

The CDR3 runs to 12 residues. The V gene lost 5 bases and the J gene lost 5 bases, with 11 bases spanning the gap. Germline V lookup: CDR1 SGHKS, CDR2 YYEKEE (reference sequence). Comments on this clonotype: Its antigen is currently unknown.

MiXCR, run by TCRdb on the reads, gives a single entry per CDR3 protein. The table records fewer than 850,000 distinct CDR3 sequences, approximately 32% of them present only once. The receptor was isolated from a human donor in good health (CMV status not recorded). Some clones in this sample may be carry-over from other donors' samples. The sample was cultured CD8+ T cells from PBMCs, taken from culture after CMV antigen stimulation. The chain carries TRBV5-5 and TRBJ2-7; no reliable D call. CDR3 DNA sequence: TGTGCCAGCAGTTATGGCACCAACGAGCAGTACTTC. Translating gives CASSYGTNEQYF.